The rows below give T cell receptor beta chains drawn from one sample of a study of beta chain features in type 1 diabetes. TCRdb's table, derived via immunoSEQ multiplex PCR, lists solely in-frame clones and lacks some. Of 250,000 or so clones in the sample, about 63% were seen once. The sample comprised naive CD4+ T cells from blood. The origin of the receptors is a man aged 25 to 40 in good health. CDR3s include the opening cysteine and the closing phenylalanine or tryptophan. A D gene is named only where the DNA matches it firmly. Expanded clones are given a class, and other clones once, few, many or no size at all.

CDR3 protein,CDR3 DNA,V gene,clone size,CDR3 length,D gene,J gene
CASRLVCDRVTDTQYF,TGTGCAAGTCGCTTGGTATGCGACAGGGTCACAGATACGCAGTATTTT,TRBV12-2,-,16,-,TRBJ2-3
CASRDRGDPSGGEQYF,TGCGCCAGCAGGGACAGGGGAGATCCATCAGGCGGCGAGCAGTACTTC,TRBV5-1,-,16,TRBD1,TRBJ2-7
CSVRSRGLSYEQYF,TGCAGCGTTCGGTCCCGGGGCCTCTCCTACGAGCAGTACTTC,TRBV29-1,-,14,-,TRBJ2-7
CASSPWTRTTEAFF,TGTGCCAGCAGCCCCTGGACGCGGACGACTGAAGCTTTCTTT,TRBV7-2,-,14,-,TRBJ1-1
CASSSGGRTGKYEQYF,TGTGCCAGCAGCTCCGGGGGCCGGACAGGGAAGTACGAGCAGTACTTC,TRBV7-2,-,16,TRBD1,TRBJ2-7
CASSEYTQSTDTQYF,TGTGCCAGCAGTGAATATACCCAGAGCACAGATACGCAGTATTTT,TRBV25-1,-,15,-,TRBJ2-3
CASRTTGRTEAFF,TGTGCCAGCAGGACTACAGGGAGGACTGAAGCTTTCTTT,TRBV27,-,13,-,TRBJ1-1
CALGGSNNEQFF,TGTGCCCTAGGGGGCAGTAACAATGAGCAGTTCTTC,TRBV30,-,12,TRBD1,TRBJ2-1
CASSQAAGGNNEQFF,TGCGCCAGCAGCCAAGCAGCGGGGGGCAATAATGAGCAGTTCTTC,TRBV4-1,-,15,TRBD2,TRBJ2-1
CASRSLPFGTITDTQYF,TGTGCCAGCAGGTCATTACCTTTCGGGACCATCACAGATACGCAGTATTTT,TRBV7-9,-,17,-,TRBJ2-3
CASSRNVLQGDEQFF,TGCGCCAGCAGTCGCAACGTCCTCCAAGGCGATGAGCAGTTCTTC,TRBV4-3,-,15,-,TRBJ2-1
CASNSGSSYEQYF,TGTGCCAGCAACAGCGGGAGCTCCTACGAGCAGTACTTC,TRBV7-9,-,13,TRBD2,TRBJ2-7
CAWSARDRGPPPLHF,TGTGCCTGGAGTGCCCGGGACAGGGGGCCACCACCCCTCCACTTT,TRBV30,-,15,TRBD1,TRBJ1-6
CASSFTGQGNYEQYF,TGTGCCAGCAGTTTCACGGGACAGGGGAACTACGAGCAGTACTTC,TRBV27,-,15,TRBD1,TRBJ2-7
CASSLAGSGEQFF,TGTGCCAGCAGCTTGGCAGGGTCGGGTGAGCAGTTCTTC,TRBV5-4,-,13,-,TRBJ2-1
CASSLGLAGGKETQYF,TGTGCCAGCAGCTTAGGGCTAGCGGGGGGCAAGGAGACCCAGTACTTC,TRBV7-8,few,16,TRBD2,TRBJ2-5
CAWRGTGDHEQYF,TGTGCCTGGAGAGGAACAGGGGACCACGAGCAGTACTTC,TRBV30,-,13,TRBD1,TRBJ2-7
CASSLGRRNEQFF,TGTGCCAGCAGCTTAGGTAGGAGGAATGAGCAGTTCTTC,TRBV7-2,-,13,-,TRBJ2-1
CASSPTGQGIYEQYF,TGTGCCAGCAGCCCCACCGGACAGGGGATCTACGAGCAGTACTTC,TRBV7-2,-,15,TRBD1,TRBJ2-7
CASGGGTQYF,TGTGCCAGCGGAGGCGGTACGCAGTATTTT,TRBV7-2,-,10,-,TRBJ2-3
CASSPRGTDTQYF,TGTGCCAGCAGCCCCAGGGGCACAGATACGCAGTATTTT,TRBV9,-,13,-,TRBJ2-3
CAWGRGQLYEQYF,TGTGCCTGGGGCCGGGGACAGCTCTACGAGCAGTACTTC,TRBV30,once,13,TRBD1,TRBJ2-7
CASSPQGPGELFF,TGTGCCAGCAGCCCCCAGGGACCCGGGGAGCTGTTTTTT,TRBV14,-,13,-,TRBJ2-2
CASSPVARLATNTGELFF,TGTGCCAGCAGCCCGGTGGCACGGCTAGCGACGAACACCGGGGAGCTGTTTTTT,TRBV4-2,few,18,-,TRBJ2-2
CAISPGQGQETQYF,TGTGCCATCAGCCCGGGACAGGGCCAAGAGACCCAGTACTTC,TRBV10-3,-,14,TRBD1,TRBJ2-5
CASSFSGYRDYEQYF,TGTGCCAGCAGCTTTTCAGGGTACAGGGACTACGAGCAGTACTTC,TRBV11-2,once,15,-,TRBJ2-7
CASSRDAGSSYEQYF,TGTGCCAGCTCCCGCGACGCGGGAAGCTCCTACGAGCAGTACTTC,TRBV9,-,15,-,TRBJ2-7
CASSSRDREGTDTQYF,TGTGCCAGCAGCTCTCGGGACAGGGAAGGCACAGATACGCAGTATTTT,TRBV13,-,16,TRBD1,TRBJ2-3
CASSPEAGGPYNEQFF,TGCGCCAGCAGCCCCGAGGCGGGAGGGCCCTACAATGAGCAGTTCTTC,TRBV4-1,few,16,TRBD2,TRBJ2-1
CASSVGLAGVDEQYF,TGTGCCAGCAGCGTGGGACTAGCGGGAGTTGACGAGCAGTACTTC,TRBV7-7,-,15,TRBD2,TRBJ2-7
CASSARDRVYEQYF,TGTGCCAGCAGCGCCCGGGACAGGGTGTACGAGCAGTACTTC,TRBV9,-,14,TRBD1,TRBJ2-7
CPTSREKILHRGANVLTF,TGTCCCACCAGCAGAGAAAAGATCCTCCATCGGGGGGCCAACGTCCTGACTTTC,TRBV15,-,18,-,TRBJ2-6
CAWTIGQSGNTIYF,TGTGCCTGGACCATCGGACAGTCTGGAAACACCATATATTTT,TRBV30,few,14,-,TRBJ1-3
CSSKLRLQETQYF,TGCAGCTCAAAACTGCGGCTCCAAGAGACCCAGTACTTC,TRBV29-1,-,13,-,TRBJ2-5
CSGPGLAGVGQYF,TGCAGCGGACCGGGACTAGCGGGAGTGGGGCAGTACTTC,TRBV29-1,-,13,TRBD2,TRBJ2-5
CASSTSGTGGYEQYF,TGTGCCAGCAGCACTAGCGGGACAGGGGGCTACGAGCAGTACTTC,TRBV13,-,15,-,TRBJ2-7
CAWITTSGIYNEQFF,TGTGCCTGGATAACGACTAGCGGGATTTACAATGAGCAGTTCTTC,TRBV30,-,15,TRBD2,TRBJ2-1
CAWSPAVDEQYF,TGTGCCTGGAGCCCAGCGGTAGACGAGCAGTACTTC,TRBV30,-,12,-,TRBJ2-7
CSVRDRGYEQYF,TGCAGCGTACGGGACAGGGGCTACGAGCAGTACTTC,TRBV29-1,-,12,TRBD1,TRBJ2-7
CSVLRRHLQETQYF,TGCAGCGTGCTACGACGGCATCTCCAAGAGACCCAGTACTTC,TRBV29-1,-,14,-,TRBJ2-5
CASSPRDRASYGYTF,TGTGCCAGCAGCCCCCGGGACAGGGCGAGCTATGGCTACACCTTC,TRBV7-2,-,15,TRBD1,TRBJ1-2
CASKGLYWESGYTF,TGTGCCAGCAAAGGTCTATATTGGGAGTCCGGCTACACCTTC,TRBV6-5,-,14,-,TRBJ1-2
CASSIGTGSFYEQYF,TGTGCCAGCAGCATCGGGACAGGGAGTTTCTACGAGCAGTACTTC,TRBV14,-,15,TRBD1,TRBJ2-7
CASNIVPSSYEQYF,TGTGCCAGCAACATAGTCCCTAGCTCCTACGAGCAGTACTTC,TRBV28,-,14,-,TRBJ2-7
CSACTGNNSPLHF,TGCAGCGCCTGTACAGGGAATAATTCACCCCTCCACTTT,TRBV29-1,-,13,-,TRBJ1-6
CATSRDRQGRNEQYF,TGTGCCACCAGCAGAGATCGGCAGGGGAGGAACGAGCAGTACTTC,TRBV15,once,15,-,TRBJ2-7
CASSGSNRGHSGNSYNEQFF,TGTGCCAGCAGCGGATCTAACAGGGGGCATAGCGGCAACTCCTACAATGAGCAGTTCTTC,TRBV9,-,20,TRBD1,TRBJ2-1
CSVIRGHGYTF,TGCAGCGTTATAAGGGGTCATGGCTACACCTTC,TRBV29-1,few,11,-,TRBJ1-2
CSVEEGTGNTIYF,TGCAGCGTTGAAGAAGGGACCGGAAACACCATATATTTT,TRBV29-1,-,13,-,TRBJ1-3
CAASASTRRDIQYF,TGTGCCGCGTCGGCGTCAACACGGCGGGACATTCAGTACTTC,TRBV30,-,14,-,TRBJ2-4
CASSLPPGEQFF,TGTGCCAGCAGTTTACCTCCAGGGGAGCAGTTCTTC,TRBV28,few,12,-,TRBJ2-1
CASTLGGDSTDTQYF,TGTGCCAGCACCCTCGGTGGGGATAGCACAGATACGCAGTATTTT,TRBV28,-,15,-,TRBJ2-3
CAIHGPDSDTQYF,TGTGCCATCCACGGCCCAGACTCAGATACGCAGTATTTT,TRBV10-3,few,13,-,TRBJ2-3
CASSYSGETQYF,TGTGCCAGCAGTTACTCAGGGGAGACCCAGTACTTC,TRBV6-5,-,12,-,TRBJ2-5
CASSFGVAYNEQFF,TGTGCCAGCAGCTTCGGGGTTGCGTACAATGAGCAGTTCTTC,TRBV11-2,-,14,-,TRBJ2-1
CASRGQDLNSPLHF,TGTGCCAGCAGAGGACAGGATTTAAATTCACCCCTCCACTTT,TRBV5-4,-,14,TRBD1,TRBJ1-6
CAWSSAPQGAFF,TGTGCCTGGAGTTCGGCCCCACAAGGCGCTTTCTTT,TRBV30,-,12,-,TRBJ1-1
CASSQEKTRTDTQYF,TGTGCCAGCAGCCAAGAGAAGACTAGAACAGATACGCAGTATTTT,TRBV4-2,-,15,-,TRBJ2-3
CAWSPGGAYEQYF,TGTGCCTGGAGTCCAGGGGGCGCGTACGAGCAGTACTTC,TRBV30,-,13,TRBD1,TRBJ2-7
CAGTDTPSYNEQFF,TGTGCCGGGACGGATACTCCCTCCTACAATGAGCAGTTCTTC,TRBV30,-,14,-,TRBJ2-1